These T cell receptor beta chains were read from a single sample in a study of T cell responses to AZD1222 COVID-19 vaccine. TCRdb's table, derived via immunoSEQ multiplex PCR, lists solely in-frame clones and lacks some. The sample contains about 120,000 clones, roughly nine tenths of which appear only once. The sequencing here drew on peripheral blood, taken on day 0 of AZD1222 vaccination. The receptors derive from an adult in good health. The CDR3 runs from the conserved cysteine through the conserved F or W. The order of the fields is clone size, J gene, V gene, D gene, CDR3 length, CDR3 protein, CDR3 DNA. The D gene is left open where the match is weak. The size of a clone is reported for some rows only, either as once, few or many, or as a class for expanded clones.

. TRBJ2-5 TRBV9 . 12 CASSVDQETQYF TGTGCCAGCAGCGTCGACCAAGAGACCCAGTACTTC
. TRBJ1-4 TRBV21-1 . 15 CASSKEDRVLEKLFF TGTGCCAGCAGCAAAGAGGACAGGGTTTTGGAAAAACTGTTTTTT
. TRBJ2-6 TRBV5-1 TRBD2 17 CASSLGGEGSGANVLTF TGCGCCAGCAGCTTGGGGGGGGAGGGCTCTGGGGCCAACGTCCTGACTTTC
. TRBJ2-1 TRBV19 TRBD1 15 CASSIWTGDRYEQFF TGTGCCAGTAGTATCTGGACAGGGGATAGGTATGAGCAGTTCTTC
few TRBJ1-6 TRBV19 TRBD1 15 CASRTTGLYNSPLHF TGTGCCAGTCGGACGACAGGGCTCTATAATTCACCCCTCCACTTT
. TRBJ2-3 TRBV5-1 . 15 CASSLGGRSTDTQYF TGCGCCAGCAGCTTGGGTGGCAGAAGCACAGATACGCAGTATTTT
few TRBJ2-1 TRBV28 TRBD1 15 CASSQPGQGIYEQFF TGTGCCAGCAGTCAGCCGGGACAGGGTATCTATGAGCAGTTCTTC
. TRBJ1-1 TRBV10-1 . 14 CASSETGRHTEAFF TGCGCCAGCAGTGAGACCGGACGGCACACTGAAGCTTTCTTT
. TRBJ2-2 TRBV19 . 14 CASSRQLNTGELFF TGTGCCAGTAGTAGGCAGTTGAACACCGGGGAGCTGTTTTTT
. TRBJ1-1 TRBV29-1 . 13 CSVTVTLGTEAFF TGCAGCGTGACAGTTACACTGGGCACTGAAGCTTTCTTT
. TRBJ2-1 TRBV12-3/TRBV12-4 . 13 CASSLVGLNEQFF TGTGCCAGCAGTTTAGTGGGGCTCAATGAGCAGTTCTTC
. TRBJ2-5 TRBV5-1 . 16 CASSLEGRAWVETQYF TGCGCCAGCAGCTTGGAGGGCAGGGCCTGGGTGGAGACCCAGTACTTC
. TRBJ1-2 TRBV18 . 13 CASSRQGGYGYTF TGTGCCAGCTCACGGCAGGGCGGCTATGGCTACACCTTC
. TRBJ2-7 TRBV28 . 16 CASSLPGRKSSYEQYF TGTGCCAGCAGTTTACCCGGACGGAAAAGCTCCTACGAGCAGTACTTC
. TRBJ2-7 TRBV6-5 TRBD2 15 CASRRLAGGQGEQYF TGTGCCAGCAGACGACTAGCGGGAGGCCAAGGCGAGCAGTACTTC
few TRBJ1-1 TRBV7-9 TRBD1 14 CASSAWDRGTEAFF TGTGCCAGCAGCGCATGGGACAGGGGCACTGAAGCTTTCTTT
. TRBJ2-2 TRBV7-2 . 14 CASSRDLRTGELFF TGTGCCAGCAGCCGGGACCTGAGGACCGGGGAGCTGTTTTTT
. TRBJ1-1 TRBV5-1 . 13 CASRRDANTEAFF TGCGCCAGCAGACGCGACGCGAACACTGAAGCTTTCTTT
once TRBJ2-1 TRBV19 TRBD1 16 CASSIAGQGTYNEQFF TGTGCCAGTAGTATAGCAGGACAGGGGACCTACAATGAGCAGTTCTTC
. TRBJ2-7 TRBV30 . 12 CAYMKSSSEQYF TGTGCCTATATGAAATCCAGCTCCGAGCAGTACTTC
few TRBJ2-2 TRBV12-3/TRBV12-4 . 12 CASRRGTGELFF TGTGCCAGCAGACGGGGTACCGGGGAGCTGTTTTTT
. TRBJ2-7 TRBV5-1 TRBD2 14 CASSLPAGAEEQYF TGCGCCAGCAGCTTACCAGCGGGAGCGGAAGAGCAGTACTTC
. TRBJ2-2 TRBV10-3 . 15 CAIRRGDTNTGELFF TGTGCCATCAGGAGGGGGGACACGAACACCGGGGAGCTGTTTTTT
. TRBJ1-1 TRBV19 TRBD1 15 CASSPSDRGSTEAFF TGTGCCAGTAGTCCCTCGGACAGGGGGAGCACTGAAGCTTTCTTT
. TRBJ1-5 TRBV28 . 14 CASSSLQGSQPQHF TGTGCCAGCAGTTCCCTACAGGGAAGTCAGCCCCAGCATTTT
. TRBJ2-7 TRBV7-9 TRBD2 14 CASSPSGSSYEQYF TGTGCCAGCAGCCCTAGCGGGAGCTCCTACGAGCAGTACTTC
once TRBJ2-7 TRBV28 . 17 CASSPPRAGQLLYEQYF TGTGCCAGCAGTCCCCCTCGGGCGGGACAGCTACTCTACGAGCAGTACTTC
. TRBJ2-1 TRBV10-1 TRBD2 18 CASSESPPGLGGHNEQFF TGCGCCAGCAGTGAGTCGCCTCCGGGACTAGGTGGGCACAATGAGCAGTTCTTC
. TRBJ1-1 TRBV30 . 17 CAWGLIRAGSVNTEAFF TGTGCCTGGGGGTTAATTAGGGCGGGCAGCGTGAACACTGAAGCTTTCTTT
. TRBJ2-7 TRBV28 . 11 CASTSTYEQYF TGTGCCAGCACAAGTACCTACGAGCAGTACTTC
once TRBJ2-2 TRBV7-3 . 15 CASSLTGPNTGELFF TGTGCCAGCAGCTTAACAGGGCCGAACACCGGGGAGCTGTTTTTT
. TRBJ2-2 TRBV19 . 14 CASSRDFWTGELFF TGTGCCAGTAGTAGGGACTTTTGGACCGGGGAGCTGTTTTTT
. TRBJ1-5 TRBV28 . 16 CASSHEKQGGNQPQHF TGTGCCAGCAGTCACGAGAAACAGGGCGGCAATCAGCCCCAGCATTTT
. TRBJ1-3 TRBV28 . 16 CASSLPGTDSGNTIYF TGTGCCAGCAGTTTACCCGGGACGGACTCTGGAAACACCATATATTTT
. TRBJ2-7 TRBV7-8 TRBD2 13 CASSFSGNYEQYF TGTGCCAGCAGCTTCAGCGGGAATTACGAGCAGTACTTC
. TRBJ2-1 TRBV9 TRBD2 15 CASRPGLASYNEQFF TGTGCCAGCAGGCCGGGACTAGCGTCGTACAATGAGCAGTTCTTC
. TRBJ1-5 TRBV5-6 . 14 CASRIGGGNQPQHF TGTGCCAGCAGAATTGGAGGGGGGAATCAGCCCCAGCATTTT
. TRBJ2-1 TRBV6-5 TRBD2 14 CASNIAGGDNEQFF TGTGCCAGCAATATAGCGGGAGGAGACAATGAGCAGTTCTTC
. TRBJ1-1 TRBV29-1 TRBD1 13 CSVGSAGGTEAFF TGCAGCGTTGGATCGGCAGGGGGGACTGAAGCTTTCTTT
. TRBJ2-2 TRBV12-3/TRBV12-4 . 13 CASSHKTNGELFF TGTGCCAGCAGCCATAAGACTAACGGGGAGCTGTTTTTT
. TRBJ2-7 TRBV19 TRBD1 14 CASATGTETYEQYF TGTGCCAGTGCGACAGGGACGGAAACCTACGAGCAGTACTTC
. TRBJ2-7 TRBV19 TRBD2 15 CASSLNSGGPYEQYF TGTGCCAGTAGTCTGAACAGCGGGGGGCCCTACGAGCAGTACTTC
. TRBJ2-1 TRBV28 . 12 CASSRTLNEQFF TGTGCCAGCAGTCGGACTCTCAATGAGCAGTTCTTC
once TRBJ1-6 TRBV2 . 13 CASREGRNSPLHF TGTGCCAGCAGGGAGGGGAGGAATTCACCCCTCCACTTT
. TRBJ1-1 TRBV19 TRBD1 12 CASSRTGTEAFF TGTGCCAGTAGTCGGACAGGGACTGAAGCTTTCTTT
few TRBJ1-3 TRBV9 . 13 CASSVASGNTIYF TGTGCCAGCAGCGTGGCCTCTGGAAACACCATATATTTT
. TRBJ1-2 TRBV6-5 . 14 CASSYGTGNYGYTF TGTGCCAGCAGTTACGGGACGGGGAACTATGGCTACACCTTC
. TRBJ2-7 TRBV19 . 14 CASSQFGSTYEQYF TGTGCCAGTAGCCAATTTGGGAGTACCTACGAGCAGTACTTC
. TRBJ2-7 TRBV13 . 13 CASSYQGSREQYF TGTGCCAGCAGCTACCAGGGAAGTAGGGAGCAGTACTTC
. TRBJ2-7 TRBV7-9 TRBD2 17 CASSLDLAGEGGYEQYF TGTGCCAGCAGCTTAGATTTAGCGGGAGAGGGGGGCTACGAGCAGTACTTC
once TRBJ2-1 TRBV7-9 . 13 CASSLVQYNEQFF TGTGCCAGCAGCTTAGTGCAGTACAATGAGCAGTTCTTC
. TRBJ2-7 TRBV10-3 TRBD1 15 CAIREGTGGYAEQYF TGTGCCATCCGCGAGGGGACAGGGGGGTATGCCGAGCAGTACTTC
once TRBJ2-1 TRBV24-1 . 17 CATSDLQLGGGAGEQFF TGTGCCACCAGTGATTTGCAACTTGGCGGAGGGGCTGGAGAGCAGTTCTTC
. TRBJ1-6 TRBV11-3 . 12 CASSSGVSPLHF TGTGCCAGCAGCTCAGGGGTTTCACCCCTCCACTTT
. TRBJ2-4 TRBV28 TRBD1 15 CASSPGGIGKNIQYF TGTGCCAGCAGTCCAGGGGGCATCGGCAAAAACATTCAGTACTTC
. TRBJ2-1 TRBV13 . 16 CASSLAGLSSYNEQFF TGTGCCAGCAGCTTGGCCGGGCTGAGCTCCTACAATGAGCAGTTCTTC
once TRBJ1-6 TRBV5-8 TRBD1 19 CASSSPGQVLSSYNSPLHF TGTGCCAGCAGCTCCCCGGGACAGGTCCTCAGCTCCTATAATTCACCCCTCCACTTT